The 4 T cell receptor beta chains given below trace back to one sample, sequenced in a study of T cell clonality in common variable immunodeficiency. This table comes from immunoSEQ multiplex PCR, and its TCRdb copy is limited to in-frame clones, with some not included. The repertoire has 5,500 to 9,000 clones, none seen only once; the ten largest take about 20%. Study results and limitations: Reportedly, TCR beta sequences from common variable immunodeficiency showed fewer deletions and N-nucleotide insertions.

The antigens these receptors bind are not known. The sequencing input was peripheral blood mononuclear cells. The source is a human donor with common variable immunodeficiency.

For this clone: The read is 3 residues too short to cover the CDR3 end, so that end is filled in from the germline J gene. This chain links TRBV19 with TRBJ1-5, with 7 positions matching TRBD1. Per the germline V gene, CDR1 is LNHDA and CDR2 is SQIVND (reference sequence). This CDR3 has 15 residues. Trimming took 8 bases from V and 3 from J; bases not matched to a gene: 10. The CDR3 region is CASDYRGGFNQPQHF. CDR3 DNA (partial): TGTGCCAGTGATTACAGGGGCGGTTTCAATCAGCCC.

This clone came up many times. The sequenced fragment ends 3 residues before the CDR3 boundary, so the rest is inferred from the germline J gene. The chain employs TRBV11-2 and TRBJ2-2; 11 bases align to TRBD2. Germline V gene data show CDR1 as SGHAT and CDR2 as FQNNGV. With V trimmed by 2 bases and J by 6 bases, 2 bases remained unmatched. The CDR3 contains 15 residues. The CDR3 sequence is CASSLIAGGPGELFF. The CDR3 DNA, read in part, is TGTGCCAGCAGCTTAATAGCGGGAGGGCCCGGGGAG.

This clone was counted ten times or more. The CDR3 protein is CASSPPRLAGHTDTQYF. The DNA read from the CDR3 is TGTGCCAGCTCACCACCGAGGCTAGCGGGCCACACAGATACG. V usage is TRBV18 and J usage is TRBJ2-3; 8 bases agree with TRBD2. The CDR3 is cut off 3 residues early in the read; its end comes from the germline J gene. CDR1 KGHSH and CDR2 LQKENI come from the germline V gene. CDR3 length: 17 residues. Trimming at V came to 0 bases and at J to 2 bases, leaving 7 bases not matched to a gene.

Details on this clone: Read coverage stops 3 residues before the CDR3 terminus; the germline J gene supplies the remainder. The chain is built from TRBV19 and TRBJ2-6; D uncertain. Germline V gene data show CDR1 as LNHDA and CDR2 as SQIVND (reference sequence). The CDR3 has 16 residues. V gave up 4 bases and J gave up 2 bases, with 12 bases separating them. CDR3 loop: CASSTLSAAGANVLTF. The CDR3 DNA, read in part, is TGTGCCAGTAGTACCTTATCGGCGGCTGGGGCCAACGTC.